This is a list of T cell receptor beta chains from one sample in a study of blood T cell repertoires in COVID-19. Assay: immunoSEQ multiplex PCR; the TCRdb copy retains only in-frame clones and omits some. The profile shows a few hundred thousand clones, roughly 81% of them singletons. Sequenced material: PBMCs or T cells enriched from blood (not recorded which). These receptors were obtained from a woman between 50 and 59 years old who had been exposed to COVID-19. The CDR3 runs from the conserved cysteine through the conserved F or W. D genes are given only for firm matches. Not every row has a clone size; where given, it reads once, few, many or a size class.

>NA|TRBD2|TRBJ2-1|TRBV5-1|15
TGCGCCAGCAGCTTGGGAGCGGGGGGTTACAATGAGCAGTTCTTC
CASSLGAGGYNEQFF
>NA|TRBD1|TRBJ1-2|TRBV4-2|16
TGTGCCAGCAGCCAAGCGACAGGGCAAACTAACTATGGCTACACCTTC
CASSQATGQTNYGYTF
>NA|TRBD2|TRBJ2-7|TRBV7-6|17
TGTGCCAGCAGCCCACGACACGGGGGGTTGAGCTCCTACGAGCAGTACTTC
CASSPRHGGLSSYEQYF
>NA|NA|TRBJ1-2|TRBV5-6|14
TGTGCCAGCAGCCACGACACGCGTAACTATGGCTACACCTTC
CASSHDTRNYGYTF
>NA|NA|TRBJ1-5|TRBV7-2|13
TGTGCCAGCAGGCAACAGGGCAATCAGCCCCAGCATTTT
CASRQQGNQPQHF
>NA|NA|TRBJ2-5|TRBV7-2|14
TGTGCCAGCAGCTTAGATAGACTTCAAGAGACCCAGTACTTC
CASSLDRLQETQYF
>NA|NA|TRBJ1-1|TRBV29-1|13
TGCAGCGTTGAGGAACCCCCCGGGGTCCCAGCTTTCTTT
CSVEEPPGVPAFF
>NA|NA|TRBJ1-3|TRBV30|14
TGTGCCTGGAGTGTCGGTAGAAGCCGAAACACCATATATTTT
CAWSVGRSRNTIYF
>NA|TRBD2|TRBJ2-1|TRBV30|15
TGTGCCTGGAGCGAACTAGCGGGGAACTACAATGAGCAGTTCTTC
CAWSELAGNYNEQFF
>NA|NA|TRBJ1-1|TRBV9|15
TGTGCCAGCAGCCCCGCCGTTGTCAGAAACACTGAAGCTTTCTTT
CASSPAVVRNTEAFF
>NA|TRBD2|TRBJ2-1|TRBV10-3|17
TGTGCCATCAGAGAAACCGGGACTAGCGGGGGGGGCAATGAGCAGTTCTTC
CAIRETGTSGGGNEQFF
>NA|NA|TRBJ1-2|TRBV3-1/TRBV3-2|16
TGTGCCAGCAGCCAAACCCCACGGGGAGCTAACTATGGCTACACCTTC
CASSQTPRGANYGYTF
>NA|TRBD2|TRBJ2-1|TRBV9|15
TGTGCCAGCAGCGCGTATGGGCTAGCGGACAATGAGCAGTTCTTC
CASSAYGLADNEQFF
>NA|NA|TRBJ1-1|TRBV29-1|13
TGCAGCGTTGGGGGAGGTTGGGGGACTGAAGCTTTCTTT
CSVGGGWGTEAFF
>NA|NA|TRBJ1-5|TRBV5-5|14
TGTGCCAGCAGCTTGGAACAGGAGGGTCAGCCCCAGCATTTT
CASSLEQEGQPQHF
>NA|TRBD1|TRBJ1-2|TRBV12-3/TRBV12-4|13
TGTGCCAGCAGGCTACAGGGGATGGATGGCTACACCTTC
CASRLQGMDGYTF
>NA|NA|TRBJ2-5|TRBV7-9|14
TGTGCCAGCAGCTTAGGTTCAGGTCAAGAGACCCAGTACTTC
CASSLGSGQETQYF
>NA|TRBD2|TRBJ2-1|TRBV10-3|14
TGTGCCATCATGGGGAGAGGGGAGGGCAATGAGCAGTTCTTC
CAIMGRGEGNEQFF
>NA|NA|TRBJ1-5|TRBV12-3/TRBV12-4|13
TGTGCCAGCAGTCCGGGGGGGGATCAGCCCCAGCATTTT
CASSPGGDQPQHF
>NA|NA|TRBJ1-1|TRBV7-2|15
TGTGCCAGCAGCTTAGCGGGGCCTCCGGGGGCTGAAGCTTTCTTT
CASSLAGPPGAEAFF
>once|NA|TRBJ2-5|TRBV6-1|19
TGTGCCAGCAGTGAAGGAACCAGGTGGGGGGGGCGTCGGGAAGAGACCCAGTACTTC
CASSEGTRWGGRREETQYF
>NA|TRBD1|TRBJ1-6|TRBV7-2|15
TGTGCCAGCAGCGGATACGGGACAGTGAATTCACCCCTCCACTTT
CASSGYGTVNSPLHF
>NA|NA|TRBJ2-5|TRBV6-5|13
TGTGCCAGCAGAACAACTAAAACAGAGACCCAGTACTTC
CASRTTKTETQYF
>once|TRBD1|TRBJ1-2|TRBV28|13
TGTGCCAGCCTGGACAGGACCAACTATGGCTACACCTTC
CASLDRTNYGYTF
>few|NA|TRBJ2-2|TRBV5-1|16
TGCGCCAGCAGCTTTTCAGGGATTGGGAACACCGGGGAGCTGTTTTTT
CASSFSGIGNTGELFF
>NA|NA|TRBJ1-1|TRBV2|13
TGTGCCAGCAGTGGGCTTGCCAACACTGAAGCTTTCTTT
CASSGLANTEAFF
>NA|NA|TRBJ2-5|TRBV11-2|15
TGTGCCAGCAGCCTACGAGGGGGGGGCCAAGAGACCCAGTACTTC
CASSLRGGGQETQYF
>NA|TRBD1|TRBJ1-5|TRBV11-2|15
TGTGCCAGCAGCTCGGACAGGGGGCTGAATCAGCCCCAGCATTTT
CASSSDRGLNQPQHF
>NA|NA|TRBJ1-1|TRBV27|14
TGTGCCAGCAGTTTAAAACCGGGTGGGACTGAAGCTTTCTTT
CASSLKPGGTEAFF